This TCR beta chain was identified during a study of blood T cell repertoires in COVID-19. In this sample, this clone turned up a few times. Per the study methods: From reference gene primer amplification, estimates of nucleated cell counts were derived. Here immunoSEQ multiplex PCR was the method, and the copy in TCRdb shows in-frame clones only, minus some. V, J and clone size derive from that table, while D and trimming were established from the DNA sequence. The table records approximately 290,000 clones, roughly 84% of them present only once. The sequence derives from a human donor with COVID-19, enrolled during active disease. The donor label of this sample is uncertain. The specimen sequenced was peripheral blood.

The CDR3 coding sequence is TGTGCCAGCAGTTTAAGTCAGGGGGCCTATGGCTACACCTTC. Amino acid sequence: CASSLSQGAYGYTF. The J gene is TRBJ1-2, the V gene TRBV27; TRBD1 agrees at 8 bases. The CDR3 has 14 amino acids. V lost 2 bases and J lost 4; bases outside the gene matches: 3. In germline, CDR1 is MNHEY, CDR2 SMNVEV (reference sequence).